These T cell receptor beta chains were read from a single sample in a study of blood T cell repertoires in COVID-19. The table came from immunoSEQ multiplex PCR; TCRdb's copy has only in-frame clones and leaves some out. The sample has some 330,000 clones; 75% to 90% are singletons. Sequencing was carried out using PBMCs or T cells enriched from blood (not recorded which). The receptor set was obtained from a young man who had recovered from COVID-19. CDR3s include the opening cysteine and the closing phenylalanine or tryptophan. D genes are given only for firm matches. Clone sizes are given selectively: once, few, many, or a class where the clone is expanded.

CDR3nt	CDR3aa	v_gene	j_gene	abundance	d_gene
TGTGCCAGCAGTGGGCGGGCAAACACCGGGGAGCTGTTTTTT	CASSGRANTGELFF	TRBV2	TRBJ2-2	few	-
TGTGCCACCAGTGATCCGAGGACAGTTCAGCCCCAGCATTTT	CATSDPRTVQPQHF	TRBV24-1	TRBJ1-5	-	-
TGTGCCAGCAGTAAGGACAGTACTTCGGAGACCCAGTACTTC	CASSKDSTSETQYF	TRBV2	TRBJ2-5	-	-
TGTGCCAGCTCACCAATGCAGGTTGCAACTAATGAAAAACTGTTTTTT	CASSPMQVATNEKLFF	TRBV18	TRBJ1-4	-	-
TGTGCCAGCTCACCACAGGGACTTTCCGGGGAGCTGTTTTTT	CASSPQGLSGELFF	TRBV18	TRBJ2-2	-	-
TGCAGCGCCAAGACAGGGAACACCGGGGAGCTGTTTTTT	CSAKTGNTGELFF	TRBV29-1	TRBJ2-2	-	-
TGTGCCACCAGTGACTACGGGACAAAGGGCTACTACGAGCAGTACTTC	CATSDYGTKGYYEQYF	TRBV24-1	TRBJ2-7	-	-
TGTGCCAGCAGCGGGCTGACAGGAACGAACACCGGGGAGCTGTTTTTT	CASSGLTGTNTGELFF	TRBV7-6	TRBJ2-2	-	-
TGCGCCAGCAGAGAAAAAGGGTACCGGGACAGTGACTATGGCTACACCTTC	CASREKGYRDSDYGYTF	TRBV4-1	TRBJ1-2	-	TRBD1
TGTGCCAGCAGCTTAGCGGCGTACGGGTCGGGCACTGAAGCTTTCTTT	CASSLAAYGSGTEAFF	TRBV7-8	TRBJ1-1	-	-
TGCGCCAGCAGCCAAGGTCCAGGGGGCACTGAAGCTTTCTTT	CASSQGPGGTEAFF	TRBV4-1	TRBJ1-1	-	TRBD1
TGTGCCAGCAGCCCGGGACAGGGGTCCTACGAGCAGTACTTC	CASSPGQGSYEQYF	TRBV28	TRBJ2-7	once	TRBD1
TGCAGCGCTTGGAATCCGGGACAGGGCCACGAGCAGTACTTC	CSAWNPGQGHEQYF	TRBV29-1	TRBJ2-7	-	TRBD1
TGTGCCAGCAGGGAGAACAGGGGATCAAACTATGGCTACACCTTC	CASRENRGSNYGYTF	TRBV2	TRBJ1-2	-	TRBD1
TGTGCCAGCGGCGCAGCAGGCCCGAATGAAAAACTGTTTTTT	CASGAAGPNEKLFF	TRBV28	TRBJ1-4	-	-
TGTGCCAGCAGCTCGGGACTATTCCACGAGCAGTACTTC	CASSSGLFHEQYF	TRBV12-1	TRBJ2-7	-	-
TGTGCCAGCAGTGAGGGTTCAGGGGTTGAAAAACTGTTTTTT	CASSEGSGVEKLFF	TRBV2	TRBJ1-4	-	-
TGTGCCAGCAGAGCAGGGATCTCCCACGAGCAGTACTTC	CASRAGISHEQYF	TRBV28	TRBJ2-7	-	-
TGTGCCAGCAGCTTAGTAGGGGAAGAGACCCAGTACTTC	CASSLVGEETQYF	TRBV11-3	TRBJ2-5	-	-
TGTGCCTGGGAAAGACAGGCACACCCTAACTATGGCTACACCTTC	CAWERQAHPNYGYTF	TRBV30	TRBJ1-2	-	-
TGTGCCAGCAGCGCCCCACCGGGACAGTTAAAGGTTCCTGAAGCTTTCTTT	CASSAPPGQLKVPEAFF	TRBV9	TRBJ1-1	-	TRBD1
TGTGCCAGCAGTGCACCGGGACAGGGGGCCAGCATGAACACTGAAGCTTTCTTT	CASSAPGQGASMNTEAFF	TRBV2	TRBJ1-1	-	TRBD1
TGTGCCAGCTCCGTCAGCTCTGGAAACACCATATATTTT	CASSVSSGNTIYF	TRBV7-9	TRBJ1-3	-	-
TGTGCCACTACTGGGAGGGAGGAGTATAATTCACCCCTCCACTTT	CATTGREEYNSPLHF	TRBV2	TRBJ1-6	-	-
TGTGCCAGCAGTTTAAGGGTACAGGGACCCTACGAGCAGTACTTC	CASSLRVQGPYEQYF	TRBV27	TRBJ2-7	few	-